This passage covers 21 T cell receptor beta chains from one sample sequenced in a study of blood T cell repertoires in COVID-19. Only in-frame clones appear in the TCRdb table, and some are missing; sequencing was by immunoSEQ multiplex PCR. The sample yields around 460,000 clones, approximately 90% seen once. The specimen sequenced was peripheral blood. The origin of the receptors is a man younger than 30 with COVID-19, enrolled during active disease.

There are a few counts of this clone. The CDR3 DNA is TGTGCCAGCAGTGACGCGGGTCAGGTCTATGGCTACACCTTC. Its translation is CASSDAGQVYGYTF. The J gene is TRBJ1-2, the V gene TRBV28; D uncertain. The V gene's germline CDR1 is MDHEN and CDR2 SYDVKM. CDR3 length equals 14 residues. The V end was cut by 5 bases, the J end by 4 bases, with 14 bases between.

The rearrangement joins TRBV5-4 to TRBJ1-3, with 7 nucleotides matching TRBD1. This CDR3 contains 15 residues. Looked up from germline, CDR1 is SGHNT and CDR2 is YYREEE (reference sequence). J lost 2 bases, V lost 4 bases, and 6 bases had no gene match. The CDR3 DNA is TGTGCCAGCAGCCGCGAAGGGGGCCCTGGAAACACCATATATTTT. Amino acids: CASSREGGPGNTIYF.

The V gene is TRBV7-8, the J gene TRBJ1-2, with D perhaps matching TRBD1 (6 bases). The CDR3 extends over 16 amino acids. Trimming took off 4 bases at V and 8 bases at J, with 23 bases between the two ends. The germline CDR1 and CDR2 sequences are SGHVS and FQNEAQ. CDR3 nucleotides: TGTGCCAGCAGCTCCTTGGCAGGGGCCGCCATCGGGGGCTACACCTTC. It encodes CASSSLAGAAIGGYTF.

This clone was counted between two and nine times. This rearrangement joins TRBV9 to TRBJ2-5, with 9 nucleotides matching TRBD2. CDR3 length equals 15 residues. The germline V gene encodes CDR1 SGDLS and CDR2 YYNGEE. V gave up 3 bases and J gave up 7 bases; unmatched junction bases: 10. The CDR3 sequence: CASSAGLAWEGTQYF. CDR3 bases: TGTGCCAGCAGCGCCGGACTAGCGTGGGAGGGGACCCAGTACTTC.

The chain links TRBV7-9 to TRBJ2-1; 13 bases fit TRBD2. In germline, CDR1 is SEHNR, CDR2 FQNEAQ (reference sequence). J was trimmed by 10 bases and V by 1 base; bases with no gene match: 7. The CDR3 totals 16 residues. The DNA of the CDR3 is TGTGCCAGCAGCTTAGTCGGGACTAGCGGGATACCCGAGCAGTTCTTC. As protein: CASSLVGTSGIPEQFF. The whole variable domain, filled in from reference TRBV7-9 and TRBJ2-1, reads DTGVSQNPRHKITKRGQNVTFRCDPISEHNRLYWYRQTLGQGPEFLTYFQNEAQLEKSRLLSDRFSAERPKGSFSTLEIQRTEQGDSAMYLCASSLVGTSGIPEQFFGPGTRLTVL.

V and J are TRBV11-1 and TRBJ2-7, with D possibly being TRBD1 (6 bases). V was shortened by 3 bases and J by 2 bases, with 17 bases between the two germline ends. The CDR3 consists of 16 residues. The V gene's germline CDR1 is SGHAT and CDR2 FQDESV (reference sequence). The CDR3: CASSFLIWDTPYEQYF. In nucleotides, the CDR3 is TGTGCCAGCAGCTTCCTAATCTGGGACACACCCTACGAGCAGTACTTC.

The V and J genes are TRBV2 and TRBJ2-5; a possible D gene is TRBD1 (5 bases). Trimming pared 1 base from V and 5 bases from J, leaving 11 bases between. CDR3 length equals 14 residues. Germline loops: CDR1 SNHLY, CDR2 FYNNEI. The CDR3: CASSEGLSGETQYF. The CDR3 bases are TGTGCCAGCAGTGAAGGTCTTTCAGGGGAGACCCAGTACTTC.

This chain connects TRBV14 to TRBJ2-1; 8 positions agree with TRBD1. Germline-derived CDR1 and CDR2 are SGHDN and FVKESK. Germline trimming cut 0 bases from V and 5 bases from J; bases unmatched to any gene: 9. The CDR3 spans 17 residues. This chain's CDR3 is CASSQDPISTGDNEQFF. DNA for the CDR3: TGTGCCAGCAGCCAAGATCCCATTTCGACAGGGGACAATGAGCAGTTCTTC.

This rearrangement joins TRBV7-3 to TRBJ1-1; no firm D call. The CDR3 covers 13 residues. Trimming left V 5 bases short and J 1 base short, with 8 bases between. Germline V gene sequence: CDR1 SGHTA, CDR2 FQGTGA. The CDR3 coding sequence is TGTGCCAGCAGCACAGACGGGAACACTGAAGCTTTCTTT. Translating it yields CASSTDGNTEAFF.

This clone was detected once. The V call is TRBV7-9, the J call TRBJ2-3, with D possibly matching TRBD2 (5 bases). Germline V gene sequence: CDR1 SEHNR, CDR2 FQNEAQ (reference sequence). This CDR3 comprises 16 residues. V lost 5 bases, J lost 0 bases, and 15 bases lay in between. In DNA, the CDR3 is TGTGCCAGCAGCGGTGCGAGTAGCGTAAGCACAGATACGCAGTATTTT. This encodes CASSGASSVSTDTQYF.

This chain uses TRBV7-3 with TRBJ2-5; TRBD2 matches at 11 bases. The CDR3 consists of 15 residues. Per the germline V gene, CDR1 is SGHTA and CDR2 is FQGTGA. The junction had 1 base not matched to a gene; V was cut back by 0 bases and J by 4 bases. For the CDR3, the DNA is TGTGCCAGCAGCTTAACCGGGACTAGCGGAGAGACCCAGTACTTC. This sequence encodes CASSLTGTSGETQYF.

This sequence joins TRBV7-8 and TRBJ2-3, with D possibly TRBD2 on 5 matching bases. The germline V gene has CDR1 SGHVS and CDR2 FQNEAQ. The CDR3 length is 13 residues. V was clipped by 9 bases and J by 2 bases, with 12 bases between them. The CDR3 bases are TGTGCCAGTCGAGGGTTACCCACAGATACGCAGTATTTT. The encoded protein is CASRGLPTDTQYF.

V gene TRBV28 combines with J gene TRBJ2-1, with TRBD2 as a possible D gene (6 bases). Trimming removed 0 bases from V and 5 bases from J, with 23 bases in between. The CDR3 is 19 residues long. Per germline, CDR1 MDHEN and CDR2 SYDVKM. CDR3 DNA sequence: TGTGCCAGCAGTTTATGGGGCGGAGTGGGGGTCTGGAGGGACAATGAGCAGTTCTTC. Translated: CASSLWGGVGVWRDNEQFF.

The rearrangement joins TRBV7-2 to TRBJ2-1; D is possibly TRBD2 (6 bases). Germline V gives CDR1 SGHTA, CDR2 FQGNSA. This CDR3 region has 14 residues. The germline V and J ends were trimmed by 5 bases and 7 bases, with 15 bases remaining between them. The CDR3 is CASSSRDWLNEQFF. The CDR3 bases are TGTGCCAGCAGCAGCCGGGACTGGCTAAATGAGCAGTTCTTC.

The rearrangement uses TRBV20-1 and TRBJ2-1, with a weak D call TRBD1 (5 bases). Per germline, CDR1 DFQATT and CDR2 SNEGSKA (reference sequence). CDR3 length: 11 amino acids. V lost 6 bases and J 9 bases, leaving 12 bases between the germline ends. CDR3 in amino acids: CSAGRGPEQFF. The CDR3 nucleotides read TGCAGTGCCGGAAGGGGTCCTGAGCAGTTCTTC.

V is TRBV24-1 and J is TRBJ1-2; 8 positions agree with TRBD1. The germline CDR1 and CDR2 sequences are KGHDR and SFDVKD. Trimming at V came to 1 base and at J to 8 bases, leaving 5 bases not matched to a gene. CDR3 length equals 14 residues. CDR3 residues: CATSDFGDRGGYTF. As DNA, the CDR3 is TGTGCCACCAGTGATTTCGGCGACAGGGGAGGCTACACCTTC.

CDR3 coding DNA: TGTGCCAGCAGCTTAAAGATCGGCTACGAGCAGTACTTC. Its translation is CASSLKIGYEQYF. V usage is TRBV7-6 and J usage is TRBJ2-7; D remains unclear. CDR1 SGHVS and CDR2 FNYEAQ come from the germline V gene. Trimming removed 2 bases from V and 3 bases from J, with 8 bases in between. The CDR3 is 13 amino acids. Combining the CDR3 with reference TRBV7-6 and TRBJ2-7 gives the whole variable domain GAGVSQSPRYKVTKRGQDVALRCDPISGHVSLYWYRQALGQGPEFLTYFNYEAQQDKSGLPNDRFSAERPEGSISTLTIQRTEQRDSAMYRCASSLKIGYEQYFGPGTRLTVT.

This clone appeared a single time. This chain links TRBV5-4 with TRBJ1-1, with 8 bases that match TRBD1. CDR1 SGHNT and CDR2 YYREEE come from the germline V gene (reference sequence). Trimming took 3 bases from V and 1 from J; bases not matched to a gene: 5. This CDR3 contains 15 residues. In DNA, the CDR3 is TGTGCCAGCAGCTCCCGGGACAGGCCGAACACTGAAGCTTTCTTT. Encoded protein: CASSSRDRPNTEAFF.

The rearrangement uses TRBV5-4 and TRBJ1-2, with D hard to call. The CDR3 covers 12 residues. Germline-derived CDR1 and CDR2 are SGHNT and YYREEE (reference sequence). The V end lost 4 bases, the J end lost 7 bases, and 11 bases lay between the germline ends. The CDR3 region has the DNA TGTGCCAGCAGCGGCGGGATAAGTGGCTACACCTTC. Its protein is CASSGGISGYTF.

The chain employs TRBV5-1 and TRBJ1-1, with TRBD1 as a possible D gene (5 bases). The V end was cut by 3 bases, the J end by 5 bases, with 17 bases between. CDR1 and CDR2 (germline): SGHRS, YFSETQ. The CDR3 totals 15 residues. In nucleotides, the CDR3 is TGCGCCAGCAGCTCTTTCCAGGGTGGGGGGACTGAAGCTTTCTTT. This encodes CASSSFQGGGTEAFF. Based on the CDR3 plus reference TRBV5-1 and TRBJ1-1, the full variable domain is KAGVTQTPRYLIKTRGQQVTLSCSPISGHRSVSWYQQTPGQGLQFLFEYFSETQRNKGNFPGRFSGRQFSNSRSEMNVSTLELGDSALYLCASSSFQGGGTEAFFGQGTRLTVV.

This rearrangement joins TRBV5-3 to TRBJ2-1, with 8 bases that match TRBD1. TRBV5-3 has ORF status, its function being uncertain. The CDR3 is made up of 14 amino acids. V gave up 4 bases and J gave up 8 bases; unmatched junction bases: 8. The CDR3 DNA follows: TGTGCCAGAAGCCCAGGGGGCCTAGCGCATGAGCAGTTCTTC. Translation gives CARSPGGLAHEQFF.